This T cell receptor (beta chain) was retrieved from a study of identical twins. The CDR3 length is 14 residues. The V end lost 6 bases, the J end lost 7 bases, and 18 bases lay between the germline ends. TCRdb re-called the 5' RACE reads through MiXCR, storing one row per CDR3 protein. Counted here are some 500,000 distinct CDR3 sequences, approximately 22% occurring once; the ten biggest clones make up about 0.93%. A single count supports this clonotype. This sample was shared with a second study, whose subject was T cells expressing NK-cell markers.

The rearrangement uses TRBV12-3 or TRBV12-4 and TRBJ2-5, with D maybe TRBD1 (5 bases). Material: CD4+ T cells sorted from blood. The source of this sequence is a woman between 18 and 29 years old in good health. The CDR3 sequence is CASSSIDSPRTQYF. Here the CDR3 DNA reads TGTGCCAGCAGCTCCATCGACAGCCCCCGGACCCAGTACTTC.